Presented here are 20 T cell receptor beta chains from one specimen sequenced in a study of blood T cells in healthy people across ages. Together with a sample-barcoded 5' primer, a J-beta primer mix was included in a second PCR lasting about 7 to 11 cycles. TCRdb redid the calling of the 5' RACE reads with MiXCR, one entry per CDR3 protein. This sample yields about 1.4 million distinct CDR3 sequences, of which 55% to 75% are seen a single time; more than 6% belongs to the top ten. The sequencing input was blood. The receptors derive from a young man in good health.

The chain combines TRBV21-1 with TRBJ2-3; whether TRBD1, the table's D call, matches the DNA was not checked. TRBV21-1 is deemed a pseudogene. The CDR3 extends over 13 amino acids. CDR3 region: CASSKGGPNTQYF. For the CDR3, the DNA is TGTGCCAGCAGCAAGGGGGGACCCAATACGCAGTATTTT.

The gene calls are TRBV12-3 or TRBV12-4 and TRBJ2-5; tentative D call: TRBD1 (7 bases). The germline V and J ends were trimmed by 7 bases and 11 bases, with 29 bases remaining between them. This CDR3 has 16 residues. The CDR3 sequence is CASITQGGRAYNEQYF. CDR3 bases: TGTGCCAGCATCACCCAGGGGGGTAGGGCGTACAATGAGCAGTACTTC.

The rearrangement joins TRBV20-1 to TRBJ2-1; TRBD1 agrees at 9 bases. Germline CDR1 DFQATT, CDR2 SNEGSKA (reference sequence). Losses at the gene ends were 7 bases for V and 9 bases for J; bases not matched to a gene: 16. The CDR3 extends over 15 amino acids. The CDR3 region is CSVGFRDRDYGEQFF. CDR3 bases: TGCAGTGTTGGGTTTCGGGACAGGGATTATGGTGAGCAGTTCTTC.

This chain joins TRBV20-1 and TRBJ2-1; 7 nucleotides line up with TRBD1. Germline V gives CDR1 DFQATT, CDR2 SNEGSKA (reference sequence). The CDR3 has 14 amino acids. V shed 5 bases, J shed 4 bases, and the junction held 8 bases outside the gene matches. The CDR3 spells CSAAGQATYNEQFF. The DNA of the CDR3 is TGCAGTGCTGCAGGACAGGCAACTTACAATGAGCAGTTCTTC.

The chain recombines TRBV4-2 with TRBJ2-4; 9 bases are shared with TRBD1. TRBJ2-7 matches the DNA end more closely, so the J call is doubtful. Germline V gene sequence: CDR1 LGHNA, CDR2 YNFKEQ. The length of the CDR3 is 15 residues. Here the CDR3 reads CASSQVTGGEDEQYF. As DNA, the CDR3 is TGTGCCAGCAGCCAAGTAACAGGGGGCGAGGACGAGCAGTACTTC.

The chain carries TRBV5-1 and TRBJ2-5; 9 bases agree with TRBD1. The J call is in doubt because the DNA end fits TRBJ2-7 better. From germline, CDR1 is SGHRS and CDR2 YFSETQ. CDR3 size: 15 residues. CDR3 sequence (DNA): TGCGCCAGCAGCTTGGATGGGGGGACAGGGCACGAGCAGTACTTC. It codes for CASSLDGGTGHEQYF.

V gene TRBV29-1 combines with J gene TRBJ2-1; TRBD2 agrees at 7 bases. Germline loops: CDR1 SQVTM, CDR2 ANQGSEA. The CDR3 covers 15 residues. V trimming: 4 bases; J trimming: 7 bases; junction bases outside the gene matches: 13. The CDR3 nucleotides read TGCAGCGTTGTAGGAGGGGCGGGAGATGGTAATGAGCAGTTCTTC. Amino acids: CSVVGGAGDGNEQFF.

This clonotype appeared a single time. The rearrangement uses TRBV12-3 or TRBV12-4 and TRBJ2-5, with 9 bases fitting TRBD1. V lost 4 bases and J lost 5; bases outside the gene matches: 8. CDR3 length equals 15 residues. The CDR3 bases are TGTGCCAGCAGTTCACCCCACAGGGGGCGCGAGACCCAGTACTTC. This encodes CASSSPHRGRETQYF.

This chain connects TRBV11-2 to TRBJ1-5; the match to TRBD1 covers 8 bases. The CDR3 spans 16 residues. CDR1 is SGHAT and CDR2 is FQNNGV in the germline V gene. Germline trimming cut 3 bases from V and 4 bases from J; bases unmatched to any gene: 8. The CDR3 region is CASSLDGQGLNQPQHF. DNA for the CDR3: TGTGCCAGCAGCTTGGACGGACAGGGCCTAAATCAGCCCCAGCATTTT.

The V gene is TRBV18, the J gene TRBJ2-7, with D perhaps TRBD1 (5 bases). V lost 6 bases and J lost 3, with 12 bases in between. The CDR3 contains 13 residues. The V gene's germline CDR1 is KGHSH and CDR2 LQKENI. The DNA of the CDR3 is TGTGCCAGCTCCCAACAGGTTAACTACGAGCAGTACTTC. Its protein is CASSQQVNYEQYF.

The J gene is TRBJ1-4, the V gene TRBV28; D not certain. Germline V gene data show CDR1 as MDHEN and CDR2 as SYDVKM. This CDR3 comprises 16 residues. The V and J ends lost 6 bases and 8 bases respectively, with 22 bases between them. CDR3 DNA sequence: TGTGCCAGCAGCGGTTCAGCTGCAATTGATGGGGAAAAACTGTTTTTT. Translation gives CASSGSAAIDGEKLFF.

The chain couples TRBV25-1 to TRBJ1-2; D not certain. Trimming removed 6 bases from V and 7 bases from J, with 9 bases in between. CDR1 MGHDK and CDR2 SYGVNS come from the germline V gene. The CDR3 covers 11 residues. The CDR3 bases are TGTGCCAGCAGGGATAGGGTTGGCTACACCTTC. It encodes CASRDRVGYTF.

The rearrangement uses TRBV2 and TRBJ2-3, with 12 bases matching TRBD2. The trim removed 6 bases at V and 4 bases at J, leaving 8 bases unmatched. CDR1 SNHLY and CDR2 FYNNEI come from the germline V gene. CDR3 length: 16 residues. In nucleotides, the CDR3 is TGTGCCAGCAGGGAAAGACTAGCGGGGGATTCAGATACGCAGTATTTT. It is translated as CASRERLAGDSDTQYF.

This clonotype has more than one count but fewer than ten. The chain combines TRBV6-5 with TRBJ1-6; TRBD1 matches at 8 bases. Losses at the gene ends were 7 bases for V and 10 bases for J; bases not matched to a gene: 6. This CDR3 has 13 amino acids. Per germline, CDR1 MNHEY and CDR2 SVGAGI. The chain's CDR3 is CASTRQGNSPLHF. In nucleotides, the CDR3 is TGTGCCAGCACCCGACAGGGGAACTCACCCCTCCACTTT.

The CDR3 coding sequence is TGTGCCAGCAGACTGACAGGTGTCCCTTCGGTCGAGCAGTACTTC. It specifies CASRLTGVPSVEQYF. The rearrangement links TRBV27 to TRBJ2-7; D perhaps matches TRBD1 (6 bases). The length of the CDR3 is 15 residues. Germline CDR1 reads MNHEY; CDR2 reads SMNVEV (reference sequence). V lost 6 bases and J 6 bases, leaving 21 bases between the germline ends.

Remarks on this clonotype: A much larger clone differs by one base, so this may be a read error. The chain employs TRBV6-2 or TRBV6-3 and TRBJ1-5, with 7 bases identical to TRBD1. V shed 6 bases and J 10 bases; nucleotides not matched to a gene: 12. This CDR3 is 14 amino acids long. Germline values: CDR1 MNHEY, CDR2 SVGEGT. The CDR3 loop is CASSRQGKGHPQHF. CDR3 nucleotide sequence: TGTGCCAGCAGCCGACAGGGAAAGGGGCACCCCCAGCATTTT.

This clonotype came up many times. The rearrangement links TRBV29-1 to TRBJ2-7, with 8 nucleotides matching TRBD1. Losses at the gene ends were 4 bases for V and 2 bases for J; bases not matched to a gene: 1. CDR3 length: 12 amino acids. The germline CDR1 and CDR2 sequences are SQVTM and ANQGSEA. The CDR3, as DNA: TGCAGCGTTGGGACAGGGACCTACGAGCAGTACTTC. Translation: CSVGTGTYEQYF.

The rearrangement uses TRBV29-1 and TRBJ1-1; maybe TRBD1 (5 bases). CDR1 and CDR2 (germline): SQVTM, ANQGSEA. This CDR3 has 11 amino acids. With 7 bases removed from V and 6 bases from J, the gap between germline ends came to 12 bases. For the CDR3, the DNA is TGCAGCGGCGTTGGGGGTGCTGAAGCTTTCTTT. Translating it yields CSGVGGAEAFF.

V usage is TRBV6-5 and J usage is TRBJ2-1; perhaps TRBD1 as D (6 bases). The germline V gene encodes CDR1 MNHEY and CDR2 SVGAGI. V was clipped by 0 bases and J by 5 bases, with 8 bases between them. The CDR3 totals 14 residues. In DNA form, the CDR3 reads TGTGCCAGCAGTTACTCGAGGGGGAACAATGAGCAGTTCTTC. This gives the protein CASSYSRGNNEQFF.

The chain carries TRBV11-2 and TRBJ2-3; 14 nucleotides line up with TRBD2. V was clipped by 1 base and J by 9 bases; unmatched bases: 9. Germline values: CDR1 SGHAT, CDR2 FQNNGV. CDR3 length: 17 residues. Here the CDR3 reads CASSLAKGLAGVETQYF. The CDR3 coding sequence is TGTGCCAGCAGCTTAGCGAAGGGACTAGCGGGAGTGGAAACGCAGTATTTT.